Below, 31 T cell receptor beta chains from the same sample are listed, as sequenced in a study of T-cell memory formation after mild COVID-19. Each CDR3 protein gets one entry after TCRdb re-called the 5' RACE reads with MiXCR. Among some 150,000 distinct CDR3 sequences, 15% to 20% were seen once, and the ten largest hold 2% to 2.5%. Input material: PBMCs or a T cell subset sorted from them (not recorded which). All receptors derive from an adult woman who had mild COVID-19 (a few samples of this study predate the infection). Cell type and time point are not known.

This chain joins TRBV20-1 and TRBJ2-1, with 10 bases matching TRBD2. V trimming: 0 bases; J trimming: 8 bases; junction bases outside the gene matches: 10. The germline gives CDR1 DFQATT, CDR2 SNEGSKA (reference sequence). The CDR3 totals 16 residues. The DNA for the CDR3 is TGCAGTGCTAGAGAGACCGTAGCGGGAGGTACCTATGAGCAGTTCTTC. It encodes CSARETVAGGTYEQFF.

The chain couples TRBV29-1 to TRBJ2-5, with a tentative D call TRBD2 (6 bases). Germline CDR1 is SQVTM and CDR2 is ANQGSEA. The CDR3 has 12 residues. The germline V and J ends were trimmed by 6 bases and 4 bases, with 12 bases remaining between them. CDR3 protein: CSVKGLGETQYF. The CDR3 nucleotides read TGCAGCGTGAAGGGACTTGGAGAGACCCAGTACTTC.

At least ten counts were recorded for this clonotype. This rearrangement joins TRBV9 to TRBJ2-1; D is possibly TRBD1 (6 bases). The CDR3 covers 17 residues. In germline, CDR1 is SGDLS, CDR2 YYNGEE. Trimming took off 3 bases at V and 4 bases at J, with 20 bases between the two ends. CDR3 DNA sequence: TGTGCCAGCAGCGCCCAGCAGGGACATGATGGTTACAATGAGCAGTTCTTC. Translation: CASSAQQGHDGYNEQFF.

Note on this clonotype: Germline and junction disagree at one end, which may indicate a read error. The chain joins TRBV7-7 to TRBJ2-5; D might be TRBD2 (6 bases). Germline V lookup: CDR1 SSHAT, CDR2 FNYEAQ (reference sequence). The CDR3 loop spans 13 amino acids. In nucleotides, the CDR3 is TGTGCTAGCAGCTTAATGGGGGGAGAGACCCAGTACTTC. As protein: CASSLMGGETQYF.

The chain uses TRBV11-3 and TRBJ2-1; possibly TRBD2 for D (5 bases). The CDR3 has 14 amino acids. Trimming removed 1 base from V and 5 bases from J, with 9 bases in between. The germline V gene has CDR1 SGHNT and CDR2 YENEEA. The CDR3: CASSLVRGHNEQFF. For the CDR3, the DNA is TGTGCCAGCAGCTTAGTCCGCGGGCACAATGAGCAGTTCTTC.

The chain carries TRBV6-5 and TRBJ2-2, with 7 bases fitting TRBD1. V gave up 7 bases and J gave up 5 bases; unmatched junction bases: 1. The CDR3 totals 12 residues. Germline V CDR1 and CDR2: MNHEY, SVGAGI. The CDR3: CASKTGTGELFF. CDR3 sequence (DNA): TGTGCCAGCAAGACAGGGACCGGGGAGCTGTTTTTT.

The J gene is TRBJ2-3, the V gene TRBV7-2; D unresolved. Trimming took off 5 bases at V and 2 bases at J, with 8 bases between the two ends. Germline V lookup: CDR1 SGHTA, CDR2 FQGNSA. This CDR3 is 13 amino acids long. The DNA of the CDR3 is TGTGCCAGCAGCCCCCGGACCACAGATACGCAGTATTTT. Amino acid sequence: CASSPRTTDTQYF.

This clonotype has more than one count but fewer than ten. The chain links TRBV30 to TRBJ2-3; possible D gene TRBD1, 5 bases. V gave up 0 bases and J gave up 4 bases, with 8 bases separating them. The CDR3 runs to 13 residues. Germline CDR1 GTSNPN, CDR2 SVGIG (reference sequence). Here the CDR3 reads CAWSVTGADTQYF. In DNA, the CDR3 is TGTGCCTGGAGTGTAACAGGCGCAGATACGCAGTATTTT.

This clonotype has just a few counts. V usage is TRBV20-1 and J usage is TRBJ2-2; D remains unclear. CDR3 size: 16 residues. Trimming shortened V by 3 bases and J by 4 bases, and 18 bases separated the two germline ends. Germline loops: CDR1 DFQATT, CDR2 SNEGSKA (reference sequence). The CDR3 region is CSARDFGSTPTGELFF. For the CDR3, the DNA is TGCAGTGCTAGGGATTTTGGGTCGACCCCCACCGGGGAGCTGTTTTTT.

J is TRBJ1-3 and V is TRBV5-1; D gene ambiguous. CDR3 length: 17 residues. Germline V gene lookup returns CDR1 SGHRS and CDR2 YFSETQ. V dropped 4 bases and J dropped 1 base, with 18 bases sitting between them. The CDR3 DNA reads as TGCGCCAGCAGCCTAGACGCCTCGACGGGGTCTGGAAACACCATATATTTT. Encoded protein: CASSLDASTGSGNTIYF.

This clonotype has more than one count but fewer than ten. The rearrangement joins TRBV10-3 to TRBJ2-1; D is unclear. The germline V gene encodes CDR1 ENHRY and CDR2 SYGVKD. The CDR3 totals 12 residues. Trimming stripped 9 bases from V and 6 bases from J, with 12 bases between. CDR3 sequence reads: CAMRSSSNEQFF. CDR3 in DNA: TGTGCCATGAGGAGTAGTAGCAATGAGCAGTTCTTC.

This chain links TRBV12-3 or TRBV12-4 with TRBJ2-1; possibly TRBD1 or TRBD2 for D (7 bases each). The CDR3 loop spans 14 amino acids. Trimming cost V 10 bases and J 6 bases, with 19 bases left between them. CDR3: CATDLAGGGNEQFF. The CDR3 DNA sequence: TGTGCCACCGACCTGGCAGGGGGGGGCAATGAGCAGTTCTTC.

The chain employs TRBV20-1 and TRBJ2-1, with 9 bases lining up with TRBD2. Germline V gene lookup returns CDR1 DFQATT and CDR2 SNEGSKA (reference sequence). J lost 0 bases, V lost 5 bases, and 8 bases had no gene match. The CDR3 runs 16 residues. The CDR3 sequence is CSAVTSGPSSYNEQFF. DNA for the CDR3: TGCAGTGCTGTTACTAGCGGGCCTAGCTCCTACAATGAGCAGTTCTTC.

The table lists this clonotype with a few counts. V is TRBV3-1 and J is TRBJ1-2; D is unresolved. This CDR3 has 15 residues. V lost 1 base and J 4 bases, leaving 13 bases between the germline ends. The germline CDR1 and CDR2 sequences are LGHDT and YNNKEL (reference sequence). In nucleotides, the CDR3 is TGTGCCAGCAGCCAAGTACCTGGAGAGGTCTATGGCTACACCTTC. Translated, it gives CASSQVPGEVYGYTF.

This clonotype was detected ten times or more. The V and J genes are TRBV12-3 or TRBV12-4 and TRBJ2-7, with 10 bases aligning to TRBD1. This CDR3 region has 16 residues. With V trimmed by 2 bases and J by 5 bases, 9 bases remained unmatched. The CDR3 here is CASSLRWTGGYHEQYF. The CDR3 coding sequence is TGTGCCAGCAGTTTACGTTGGACAGGGGGATATCACGAGCAGTACTTC.

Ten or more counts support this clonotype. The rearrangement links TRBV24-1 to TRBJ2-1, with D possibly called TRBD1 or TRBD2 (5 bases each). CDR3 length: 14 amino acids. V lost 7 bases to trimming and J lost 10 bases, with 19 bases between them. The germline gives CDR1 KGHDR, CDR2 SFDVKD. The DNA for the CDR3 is TGTGCCACCAGCCCTTCGGGGCAGACCGGCGAGCAGTTCTTC. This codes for CATSPSGQTGEQFF.

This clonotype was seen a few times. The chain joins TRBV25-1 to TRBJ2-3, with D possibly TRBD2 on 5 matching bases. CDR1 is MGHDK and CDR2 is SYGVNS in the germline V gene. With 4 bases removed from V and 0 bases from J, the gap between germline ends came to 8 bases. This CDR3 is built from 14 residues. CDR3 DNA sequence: TGTGCCAGCAGTGTACTAGATAGCACAGATACGCAGTATTTT. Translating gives CASSVLDSTDTQYF.

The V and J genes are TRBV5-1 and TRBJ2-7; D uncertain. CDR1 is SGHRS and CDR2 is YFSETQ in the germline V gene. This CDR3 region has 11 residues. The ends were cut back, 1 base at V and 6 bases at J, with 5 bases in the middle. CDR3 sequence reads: CASSLRGEQYF. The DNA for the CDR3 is TGCGCCAGCAGCTTGCGAGGCGAGCAGTACTTC. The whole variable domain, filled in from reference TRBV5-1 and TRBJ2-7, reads KAGVTQTPRYLIKTRGQQVTLSCSPISGHRSVSWYQQTPGQGLQFLFEYFSETQRNKGNFPGRFSGRQFSNSRSEMNVSTLELGDSALYLCASSLRGEQYFGPGTRLTVT.

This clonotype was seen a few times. CDR3 coding DNA: TGTGCCTGGAGTCCTCACACCTCTGGGGCCAACGTCCTGACTTTC. This translates into CAWSPHTSGANVLTF. The V gene is TRBV30, the J gene TRBJ2-6; D gene ambiguous. Trimming shortened V by 2 bases and J by 0 bases, and 8 bases separated the two germline ends. Looked up from germline, CDR1 is GTSNPN and CDR2 is SVGIG (reference sequence). The CDR3 totals 15 residues.

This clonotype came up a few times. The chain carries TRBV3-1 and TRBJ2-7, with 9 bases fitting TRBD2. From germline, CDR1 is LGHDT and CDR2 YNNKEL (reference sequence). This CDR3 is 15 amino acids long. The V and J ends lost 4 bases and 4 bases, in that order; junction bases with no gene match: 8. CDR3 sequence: CASSPKLAGLYEQYF. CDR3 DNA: TGTGCCAGCAGCCCGAAACTAGCGGGCTTGTACGAGCAGTACTTC.

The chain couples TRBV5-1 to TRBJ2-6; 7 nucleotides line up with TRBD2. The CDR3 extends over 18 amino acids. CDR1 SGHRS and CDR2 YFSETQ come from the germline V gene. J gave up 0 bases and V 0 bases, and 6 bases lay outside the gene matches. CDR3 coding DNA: TGCGCCAGCAGCTTGGCGGGGGGAGCGGACTCTGGGGCCAACGTCCTGACTTTC. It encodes CASSLAGGADSGANVLTF.

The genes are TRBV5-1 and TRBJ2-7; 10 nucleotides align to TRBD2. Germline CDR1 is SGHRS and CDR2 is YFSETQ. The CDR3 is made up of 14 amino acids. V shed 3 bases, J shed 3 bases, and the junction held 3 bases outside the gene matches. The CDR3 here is CASSSASGSYEQYF. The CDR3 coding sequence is TGCGCCAGCAGCTCGGCTAGCGGGAGCTACGAGCAGTACTTC.

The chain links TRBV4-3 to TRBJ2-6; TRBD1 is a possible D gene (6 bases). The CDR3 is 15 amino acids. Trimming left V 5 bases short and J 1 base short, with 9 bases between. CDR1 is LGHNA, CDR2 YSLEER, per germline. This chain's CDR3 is CASSVTGSGANVLTF. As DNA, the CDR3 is TGCGCCAGCAGCGTTACAGGGTCTGGGGCCAACGTCCTGACTTTC.

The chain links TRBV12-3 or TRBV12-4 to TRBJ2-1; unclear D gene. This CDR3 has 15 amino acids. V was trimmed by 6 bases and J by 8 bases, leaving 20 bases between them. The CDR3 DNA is TGTGCCAGCAGCCCGCTTGACACTGCAGCACATGAGCAGTTCTTC. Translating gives CASSPLDTAAHEQFF.

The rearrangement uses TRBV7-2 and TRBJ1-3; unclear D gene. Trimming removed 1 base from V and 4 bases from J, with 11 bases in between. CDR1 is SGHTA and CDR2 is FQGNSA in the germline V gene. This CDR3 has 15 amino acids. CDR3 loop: CASSLGPPEGNTIYF. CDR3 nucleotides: TGTGCCAGCAGCTTAGGCCCACCGGAGGGAAACACCATATATTTT.

The CDR3 spells CASSSNGRSNQPQHF. The CDR3 bases are TGTGCCAGCAGCTCAAACGGGCGGAGCAATCAGCCCCAGCATTTT. The J gene is TRBJ1-5, the V gene TRBV11-2; D is unresolved. V lost 4 bases to trimming and J lost 1 base, with 11 bases between them. The CDR3 consists of 15 residues. Germline V lookup: CDR1 SGHAT, CDR2 FQNNGV.

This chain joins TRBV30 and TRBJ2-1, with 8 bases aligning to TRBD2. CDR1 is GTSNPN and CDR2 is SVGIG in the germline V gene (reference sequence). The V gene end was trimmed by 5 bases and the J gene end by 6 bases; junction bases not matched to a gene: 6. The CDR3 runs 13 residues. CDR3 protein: CAWAGTRGNEQFF. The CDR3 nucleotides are TGTGCCTGGGCCGGGACTAGAGGCAATGAGCAGTTCTTC.

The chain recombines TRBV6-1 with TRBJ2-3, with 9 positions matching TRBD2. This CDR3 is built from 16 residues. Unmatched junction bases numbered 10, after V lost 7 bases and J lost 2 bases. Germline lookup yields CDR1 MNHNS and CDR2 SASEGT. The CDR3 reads CASTKIAGAPTDTQYF. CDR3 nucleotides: TGTGCCAGCACGAAGATAGCGGGAGCTCCCACAGATACGCAGTATTTT.

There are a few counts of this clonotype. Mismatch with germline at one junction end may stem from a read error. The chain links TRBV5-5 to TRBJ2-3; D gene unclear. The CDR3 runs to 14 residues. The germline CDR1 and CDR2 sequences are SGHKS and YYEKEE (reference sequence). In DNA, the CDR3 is TGTGCCAGCAGCTCCGAATGGGGTGCTGATAGGCAGTATTTT. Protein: CASSSEWGADRQYF.

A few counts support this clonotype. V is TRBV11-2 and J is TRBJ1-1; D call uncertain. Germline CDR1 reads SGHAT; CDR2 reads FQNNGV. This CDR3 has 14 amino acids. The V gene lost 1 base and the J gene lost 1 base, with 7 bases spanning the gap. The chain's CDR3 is CASSLAGRNTEAFF. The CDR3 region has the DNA TGTGCCAGCAGCTTAGCTGGCAGGAACACTGAAGCTTTCTTT.

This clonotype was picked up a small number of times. CDR3 sequence (DNA): TGCAGCGCGACTAGCGGCTACACAGATACGCAGTATTTT. Translated, it gives CSATSGYTDTQYF. This chain joins TRBV29-1 and TRBJ2-3; TRBD2 matches 9 bases. V lost 7 bases and J lost 2; bases outside the gene matches: 4. The CDR3 runs to 13 residues. CDR1 is SQVTM and CDR2 is ANQGSEA in the germline V gene.